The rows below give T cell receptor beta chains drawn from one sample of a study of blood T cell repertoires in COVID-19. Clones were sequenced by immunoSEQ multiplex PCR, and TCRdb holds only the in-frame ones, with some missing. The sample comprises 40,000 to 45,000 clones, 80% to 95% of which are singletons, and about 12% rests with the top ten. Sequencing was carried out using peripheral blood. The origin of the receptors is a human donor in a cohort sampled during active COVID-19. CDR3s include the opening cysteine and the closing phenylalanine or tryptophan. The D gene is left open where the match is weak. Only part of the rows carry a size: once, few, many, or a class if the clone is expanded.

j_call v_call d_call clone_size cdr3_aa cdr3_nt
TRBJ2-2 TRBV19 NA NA CASTSTRGRVTGELFF TGTGCCAGTACCTCAACTCGGGGTAGGGTCACCGGGGAGCTGTTTTTT
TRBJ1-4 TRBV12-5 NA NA CASGQGQHEKLFF TGTGCTAGTGGACAAGGACAGCACGAAAAACTGTTTTTT
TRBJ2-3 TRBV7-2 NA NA CASSLNYLDTQYF TGTGCCAGCAGCTTAAACTATCTTGATACGCAGTATTTT
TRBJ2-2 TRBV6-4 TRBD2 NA CASSVNLAGTGELFF TGTGCCAGCAGTGTGAATCTAGCGGGGACCGGGGAGCTGTTTTTT
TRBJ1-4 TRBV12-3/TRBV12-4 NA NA CASSSSTNEKLFF TGTGCCAGCAGTTCTTCAACTAATGAAAAACTGTTTTTT
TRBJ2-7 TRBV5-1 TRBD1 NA CASSLVRTGSYEQYF TGCGCCAGCAGCTTGGTGCGGACAGGGTCCTACGAGCAGTACTTC
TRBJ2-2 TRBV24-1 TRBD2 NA CATSDFPGLAGGTGELFF TGTGCCACCAGTGATTTCCCCGGACTAGCGGGAGGAACCGGGGAGCTGTTTTTT
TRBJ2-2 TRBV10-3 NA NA CAISESVVDTGELFF TGTGCCATCAGTGAGTCGGTAGTCGACACCGGGGAGCTGTTTTTT
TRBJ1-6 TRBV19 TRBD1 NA CASRGQVDSPLHF TGTGCCAGTAGGGGACAGGTTGATTCACCCCTCCACTTT
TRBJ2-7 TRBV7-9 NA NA CASSSQIYEQYF TGTGCCAGCAGCTCCCAGATCTACGAGCAGTACTTC
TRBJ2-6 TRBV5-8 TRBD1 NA CASSWNRGRPGANVLTF TGTGCCAGCAGCTGGAACAGGGGGCGCCCCGGGGCCAACGTCCTGACTTTC
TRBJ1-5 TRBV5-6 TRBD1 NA CASSTGQAYSNQPQHF TGTGCCAGCAGCACGGGACAGGCTTATAGCAATCAGCCCCAGCATTTT
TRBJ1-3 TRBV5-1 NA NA CASSLEAPGTFGNTIYF TGCGCCAGCAGCTTGGAAGCCCCCGGGACATTTGGAAACACCATATATTTT
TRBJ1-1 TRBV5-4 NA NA CASSFGQLPMNTEAFF TGTGCCAGCAGCTTCGGACAGTTACCTATGAACACTGAAGCTTTCTTT
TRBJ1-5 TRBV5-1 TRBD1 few CASSLEGGGNQPQHF TGCGCCAGCAGCTTGGAAGGGGGCGGCAATCAGCCCCAGCATTTT
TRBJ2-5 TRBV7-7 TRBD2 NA CASSLGTSGETQYF TGTGCCAGCAGCTTAGGGACTAGCGGAGAGACCCAGTACTTC
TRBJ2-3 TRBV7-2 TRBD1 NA CASSLGDRGIDTQYF TGTGCCAGCAGCCTAGGGGACAGGGGGATAGATACGCAGTATTTT
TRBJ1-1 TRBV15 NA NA CATSSRGGGTEAFF TGTGCCACCAGCAGCAGGGGAGGGGGCACTGAAGCTTTCTTT
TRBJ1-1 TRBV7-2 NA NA CASSLGPGDNTEAFF TGTGCCAGCAGCTTAGGACCGGGGGATAACACTGAAGCTTTCTTT
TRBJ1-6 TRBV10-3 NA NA CAISESPGLGANSPLHF TGTGCCATCAGTGAGTCTCCAGGTCTAGGGGCTAATTCACCCCTCCACTTT
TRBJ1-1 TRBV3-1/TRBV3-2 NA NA CASSSSRGTEAFF TGTGCCAGCAGCTCATCGAGGGGGACTGAAGCTTTCTTT
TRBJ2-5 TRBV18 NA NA CASSPPGRETQYF TGTGCCAGCTCACCGCCAGGGAGGGAGACCCAGTACTTC
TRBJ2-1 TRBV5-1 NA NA CASSLGTDDYNEQFF TGCGCCAGCAGCTTGGGGACTGACGATTACAATGAGCAGTTCTTC
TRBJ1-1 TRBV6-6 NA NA CASSPDRLNTEAFF TGTGCCAGCAGTCCCGACAGGCTGAACACTGAAGCTTTCTTT
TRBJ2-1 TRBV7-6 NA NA CASSLGLYNEQFF TGTGCCAGCAGCTTAGGGCTCTACAATGAGCAGTTCTTC
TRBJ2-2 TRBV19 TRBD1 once CASSRRDRGSNTGELFF TGTGCCAGTAGTAGGAGAGACAGGGGCTCGAACACCGGGGAGCTGTTTTTT
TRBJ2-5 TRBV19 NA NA CASSIGAGLETQYF TGTGCCAGTAGTATCGGGGCGGGACTAGAGACCCAGTACTTC
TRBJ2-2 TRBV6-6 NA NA CASSHPTNTGELFF TGTGCCAGCAGCCATCCTACGAACACCGGGGAGCTGTTTTTT
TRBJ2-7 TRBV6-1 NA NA CASSDTGFSYEQYF TGTGCCAGCAGTGACACAGGGTTCTCCTACGAGCAGTACTTC
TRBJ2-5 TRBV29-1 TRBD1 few CSVRDREQETQYF TGCAGCGTTAGGGACAGGGAGCAAGAGACCCAGTACTTC
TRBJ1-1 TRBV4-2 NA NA CASSSSKAIFGEAFF TGTGCCAGCAGCTCCTCTAAAGCAATCTTCGGGGAAGCTTTCTTT
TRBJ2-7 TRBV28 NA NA CATSRTVYEQYF TGTGCCACCTCCAGGACAGTTTACGAGCAGTACTTC
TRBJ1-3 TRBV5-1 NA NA CASSPEGYTGNTIYF TGCGCCAGCAGCCCTGAGGGTTATACGGGAAACACCATATATTTT
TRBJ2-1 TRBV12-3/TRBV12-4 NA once CASSLLLGGEQFF TGTGCCAGCAGTTTGCTCCTTGGCGGGGAGCAGTTCTTC
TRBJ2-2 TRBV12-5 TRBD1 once CASGSDRGRTGELFF TGTGCTAGTGGTTCTGACAGGGGCCGCACCGGGGAGCTGTTTTTT
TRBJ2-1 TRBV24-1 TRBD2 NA CATSDPGTSGKGRYNEQFF TGTGCCACCAGTGACCCCGGGACTAGCGGGAAAGGTAGATACAATGAGCAGTTCTTC
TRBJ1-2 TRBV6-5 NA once CASYREGGGYTF TGTGCCAGCTACAGGGAAGGGGGTGGCTACACCTTC
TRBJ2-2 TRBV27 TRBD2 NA CASSPTSGSGPGELFF TGTGCCAGCAGTCCGACTAGCGGGAGTGGCCCCGGGGAGCTGTTTTTT
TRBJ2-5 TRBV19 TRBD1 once CASSIERTGARETQYF TGTGCCAGTAGTATAGAAAGGACAGGGGCAAGAGAGACCCAGTACTTC
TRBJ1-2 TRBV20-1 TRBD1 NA CSASVAGGVKIGGYTF TGCAGTGCTAGTGTGGCAGGGGGTGTGAAAATAGGAGGCTACACCTTC
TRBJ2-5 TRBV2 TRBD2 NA CASSLGLAGNTQYF TGTGCCAGCAGTTTGGGACTAGCGGGAAACACCCAGTACTTC
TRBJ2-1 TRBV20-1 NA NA CSASLLGPHNEQFF TGCAGTGCTAGTTTACTAGGTCCCCACAATGAGCAGTTCTTC
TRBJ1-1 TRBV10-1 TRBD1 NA CASSDLSRDSEEAFF TGCGCCAGCAGCGACCTATCCCGGGACAGTGAAGAAGCTTTCTTT
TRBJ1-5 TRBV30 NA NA CAWSPMGTRNQPQHF TGTGCCTGGAGCCCGATGGGGACAAGAAATCAGCCCCAGCATTTT
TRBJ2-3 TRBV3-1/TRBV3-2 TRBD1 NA CASSQGRQGRYTDTQYF TGTGCCAGCAGCCAGGGTAGACAGGGGCGTTACACAGATACGCAGTATTTT
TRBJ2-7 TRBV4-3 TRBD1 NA CASSQVLISGQQAYEQYF TGCGCCAGCAGCCAAGTCCTCATTTCGGGACAGCAGGCCTACGAGCAGTACTTC
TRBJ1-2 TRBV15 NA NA CATSRAPGGPRNYGYTF TGTGCCACCAGCAGAGCGCCCGGCGGGCCGCGGAACTATGGCTACACCTTC
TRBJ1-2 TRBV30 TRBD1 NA CAWSGDRGYYGYTF TGTGCCTGGAGTGGGGACAGGGGATACTATGGCTACACCTTC
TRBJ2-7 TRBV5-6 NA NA CASSRRVARLYEQYF TGTGCCAGCAGCCGCCGGGTGGCCAGACTCTACGAGCAGTACTTC
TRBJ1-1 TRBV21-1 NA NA CASRAGGVNTEAFF TGTGCCAGCAGAGCAGGAGGAGTTAACACTGAAGCTTTCTTT